These 27 T cell receptor beta chains share one sample of origin, sequenced in a study of shared clonotypes between healthy human individuals. Clones were read by immunoSEQ multiplex PCR, and TCRdb kept only the in-frame ones, dropping some. The table has some 900,000 clones, around 80% seen once; the top ten hold nearly 1.5%. What was sequenced was memory CD4+ T cells sorted from blood. As for subset: CD45RA-negative fraction. The receptors come from a man between 18 and 29 years old in good health.

A note on this clone: Other DNA sequences from this sample encode an identical CDR3 as well. The chain uses TRBV9 and TRBJ2-7; 8 positions match TRBD1. The CDR3 covers 14 residues. Germline CDR1 SGDLS, CDR2 YYNGEE. With 2 bases clipped from V and 0 bases from J, the junction kept 1 base outside the gene matches. The CDR3 region is CASSVTGGSYEQYF. The CDR3 DNA follows: TGTGCCAGCAGCGTCACAGGGGGCTCCTACGAGCAGTACTTC.

This clone was counted between two and nine times. The rearrangement joins TRBV19 to TRBJ1-2; 9 bases are shared with TRBD1. CDR1 and CDR2 (germline): LNHDA, SQIVND (reference sequence). The trim removed 8 bases at V and 5 bases at J, leaving 3 bases unmatched. The CDR3 is made up of 12 amino acids. This CDR3 is CASGDRGYGYTF. DNA of the CDR3: TGTGCCAGTGGAGACAGGGGGTATGGCTACACCTTC.

The V gene is TRBV7-9, the J gene TRBJ2-2, with D perhaps given as TRBD1 or TRBD2 (5 bases each). CDR3 size: 16 residues. V shed 1 base and J shed 3 bases, with 12 bases lying between them. The germline V gene encodes CDR1 SEHNR and CDR2 FQNEAQ (reference sequence). CDR3 residues: CASSLGDGTHTGELFF. The DNA for the CDR3 is TGTGCCAGCAGCTTAGGGGACGGGACCCACACCGGGGAGCTGTTTTTT.

The chain recombines TRBV2 with TRBJ2-1; perhaps TRBD2 as D (5 bases). CDR3 length: 13 residues. Germline CDR1 and CDR2: SNHLY and FYNNEI. Trimming removed 7 bases from V and 2 bases from J, with 9 bases in between. The CDR3 loop reads CASIRTPYNEQFF. For the CDR3, the DNA is TGTGCCAGCATTCGGACTCCCTACAATGAGCAGTTCTTC.

This clone was counted only a few times. The chain links TRBV11-2 to TRBJ1-6; TRBD1 agrees at 7 bases. The CDR3 covers 15 residues. Germline V gene data show CDR1 as SGHAT and CDR2 as FQNNGV. Trimming took 5 bases from V and 7 from J; bases not matched to a gene: 8. The CDR3 DNA is TGTGCCAGCAGCGCCCCAGGGGGATTAAATTCACCCCTCCACTTT. It encodes CASSAPGGLNSPLHF.

The CDR3 nucleotides are TGTGCCACCAGCAGATCCGGGACAGCCTCCTACGAGCAGTACTTC. Its translation is CATSRSGTASYEQYF. This chain connects TRBV15 to TRBJ2-7, with TRBD1 matching 7 bases. CDR1 LNHNV and CDR2 YYDKDF come from the germline V gene (reference sequence). This CDR3 spans 15 amino acids. V was pared by 2 bases and J by 0 bases, with 4 bases of the junction left unmatched.

The J gene is TRBJ1-1, the V gene TRBV7-9, with D tentatively TRBD1 (6 bases). Deletions cut 6 bases from V and 4 bases from J, with 18 bases between. The CDR3 is made up of 15 amino acids. Germline-derived CDR1 and CDR2 are SEHNR and FQNEAQ (reference sequence). The CDR3 reads CASSPEAGGITEAFF. In DNA, the CDR3 is TGTGCCAGCAGTCCAGAGGCGGGGGGCATCACTGAAGCTTTCTTT.

About this clone itself: Other DNA sequences in this specimen translate into the identical CDR3. The rearrangement links TRBV7-2 to TRBJ2-5; D may correspond to TRBD1 or TRBD2 (6 bases each). CDR3 length: 14 amino acids. V lost 6 bases and J 1 base, leaving 12 bases between the germline ends. From germline, CDR1 is SGHTA and CDR2 FQGNSA. The CDR3 here is CASSLGGPQETQYF. CDR3 nucleotide sequence: TGTGCCAGCAGTCTAGGGGGGCCCCAAGAGACCCAGTACTTC.

This clone was counted a few times. CDR3: CASSEMGQGYGYTF. CDR3 DNA: TGTGCCAGCAGTGAGATGGGACAGGGCTATGGCTACACCTTC. V gene TRBV2 combines with J gene TRBJ1-2; 9 nucleotides align to TRBD1. The length of the CDR3 is 14 residues. In germline, CDR1 is SNHLY, CDR2 FYNNEI. V was clipped by 3 bases and J by 4 bases; unmatched bases: 3. The full variable domain, rest sourced from reference TRBV2 and TRBJ1-2, is EPEVTQTPSHQVTQMGQEVILRCVPISNHLYFYWYRQILGQKVEFLVSFYNNEISEKSEIFDDQFSVERPDGSNFTLKIRSTKLEDSAMYFCASSEMGQGYGYTFGSGTRLTVV.

The rearrangement uses TRBV5-1 and TRBJ2-7; 7 bases align to TRBD1. J gave up 4 bases and V 4 bases, and 8 bases lay outside the gene matches. CDR3 length: 14 amino acids. The germline CDR1 and CDR2 sequences are SGHRS and YFSETQ. The CDR3: CASSLTGQVYEQYF. CDR3 bases: TGCGCCAGCAGCCTAACAGGACAGGTATACGAGCAGTACTTC.

This CDR3 reads CASRSAGTDYNEQFF. The CDR3 region has the DNA TGTGCCAGCAGGTCTGCCGGGACAGACTACAATGAGCAGTTCTTC. The J gene is TRBJ2-1, the V gene TRBV6-5; 7 nucleotides agree with TRBD1. The CDR3 totals 15 residues. After removal of 6 bases from V and 3 bases from J, the junction contained 8 bases not matched to a gene. Per germline, CDR1 MNHEY and CDR2 SVGAGI.

This clone appeared a few times. V and J are TRBV6-1 and TRBJ2-5; tentatively, D is TRBD2 (7 bases). Germline CDR1 and CDR2: MNHNS and SASEGT. This CDR3 is 13 amino acids long. CDR3: CASAYGGLETQYF. The CDR3 nucleotides are TGTGCGAGCGCGTACGGGGGGCTGGAGACCCAGTACTTC.

This chain connects TRBV5-1 to TRBJ2-7, with a weak D call TRBD2 (6 bases). The germline V and J ends were trimmed by 0 bases and 1 base, with 11 bases remaining between them. Per the germline V gene, CDR1 is SGHRS and CDR2 is YFSETQ. The CDR3 contains 15 residues. CDR3 sequence reads: CASSLGGTPSYEQYF. CDR3 sequence (DNA): TGCGCCAGCAGCTTGGGCGGGACGCCTTCCTACGAGCAGTACTTC.

This clone was counted many times. The chain carries TRBV4-3 and TRBJ1-2; no definite D call. The CDR3 has 15 amino acids. CDR1 is LGHNA, CDR2 YSLEER, per germline. Deletions cut 3 bases from V and 4 bases from J, with 15 bases between. The CDR3 reads CASSQREGQRYGYTF. The CDR3 nucleotides are TGCGCCAGCAGCCAGAGGGAAGGGCAACGCTATGGCTACACCTTC.

The chain employs TRBV27 and TRBJ1-6, with D possibly being TRBD1 (5 bases). V was shortened by 6 bases and J by 6 bases, with 12 bases between the two germline ends. The CDR3 is 14 amino acids. The germline gives CDR1 MNHEY, CDR2 SMNVEV (reference sequence). The DNA of the CDR3 is TGTGCCAGCAGCGTACTTAGGGGTAATTCACCCCTCCACTTT. It specifies CASSVLRGNSPLHF.

This clone was seen ten or more times. V is TRBV2 and J is TRBJ1-1; no reliable D call. The CDR3 consists of 14 residues. Trimming took 7 bases from V and 0 from J, leaving 12 bases between them. Germline CDR1 reads SNHLY; CDR2 reads FYNNEI. The chain's CDR3 is CASTRTAVNTEAFF. The CDR3 DNA reads as TGTGCCAGCACCCGGACGGCTGTGAACACTGAAGCTTTCTTT. The complete variable domain, with remaining parts taken from reference TRBV2 and TRBJ1-1, reads EPEVTQTPSHQVTQMGQEVILRCVPISNHLYFYWYRQILGQKVEFLVSFYNNEISEKSEIFDDQFSVERPDGSNFTLKIRSTKLEDSAMYFCASTRTAVNTEAFFGQGTRLTVV.

This clone was observed a few times. The chain employs TRBV13 and TRBJ1-1; D gene ambiguous. The CDR3 is 14 residues long. V was pared by 5 bases and J by 11 bases, with 21 bases between. In germline, CDR1 is PRHDT, CDR2 FYEKMQ (reference sequence). The CDR3 here is CASSPAAVSRGAFF. Written as DNA, the CDR3 is TGTGCCAGCAGCCCGGCCGCCGTCTCGCGCGGGGCTTTCTTT.

The V and J genes are TRBV27 and TRBJ1-4; TRBD1 matches at 9 bases. Germline values: CDR1 MNHEY, CDR2 SMNVEV (reference sequence). The V and J ends lost 5 bases and 13 bases, in that order; junction bases with no gene match: 11. The CDR3 extends over 14 amino acids. CDR3 DNA sequence: TGTGCCAGCAGTATCACCCGGGACAGGGCGAGACTGTTTTTT. Translation gives CASSITRDRARLFF.

The rearrangement joins TRBV7-8 to TRBJ2-5; TRBD2 agrees at 7 bases. Germline-derived CDR1 and CDR2 are SGHVS and FQNEAQ. The CDR3 extends over 14 amino acids. The ends lost 0 bases at V and 3 bases at J; junction bases unmatched: 1. The CDR3: CASSLAGGEETQYF. The CDR3 nucleotides are TGTGCCAGCAGCTTAGCGGGGGGGGAAGAGACCCAGTACTTC.

The CDR3 spells CSARWEYEQYF. DNA for the CDR3: TGCAGTGCTAGATGGGAGTACGAGCAGTACTTC. The chain uses TRBV20-1 and TRBJ2-7; the D gene is possibly TRBD2 (5 bases). The germline V gene encodes CDR1 DFQATT and CDR2 SNEGSKA (reference sequence). Trimming cost V 2 bases and J 4 bases, with 6 bases left between them. The CDR3 totals 11 residues.

The chain is built from TRBV30 and TRBJ2-3; D gene uncertain. This CDR3 contains 11 residues. The V gene's germline CDR1 is GTSNPN and CDR2 SVGIG (reference sequence). V was trimmed by 5 bases and J by 6 bases, leaving 9 bases between them. CDR3 residues: CAWGIADTQYF. CDR3 DNA sequence: TGTGCCTGGGGAATCGCGGATACGCAGTATTTT.

The chain has TRBV5-5 and TRBJ1-1, with 9 bases aligning to TRBD1. The CDR3 has 15 residues. V lost 4 bases and J lost 4; bases outside the gene matches: 8. Germline CDR1 SGHKS, CDR2 YYEKEE (reference sequence). DNA for the CDR3: TGTGCCAGCAGCCGGGGGACAGGGTGGTCCACTGAAGCTTTCTTT. Protein: CASSRGTGWSTEAFF.

The V and J genes are TRBV30 and TRBJ1-2; no clear D gene. The CDR3 runs 11 residues. Germline V lookup: CDR1 GTSNPN, CDR2 SVGIG (reference sequence). V was pared by 4 bases and J by 8 bases, with 11 bases between. The CDR3 spells CAWNVGSGYTF. Written as DNA, the CDR3 is TGTGCCTGGAATGTGGGTTCAGGCTACACCTTC.

This clone was seen a few times. This sequence joins TRBV6-5 and TRBJ1-2; possibly TRBD1 for D (6 bases). Deletions cut 5 bases from V and 2 bases from J, with 12 bases between. Germline CDR1 and CDR2: MNHEY and SVGAGI. This CDR3 has 14 amino acids. The CDR3 is CASSPGGLNYGYTF. DNA for the CDR3: TGTGCCAGCAGTCCCGGGGGGCTGAACTATGGCTACACCTTC.

About this clone: Within the sample, other DNA sequences also encode this same CDR3. CDR3 sequence: CASSLEGRGNEQYF. Here the CDR3 DNA reads TGCGCCAGCAGCTTGGAAGGCAGGGGGAACGAGCAGTACTTC. The chain recombines TRBV5-1 with TRBJ2-7, with TRBD1 matching 7 bases. Trimming at V came to 0 bases and at J to 5 bases, leaving 5 bases not matched to a gene. Germline CDR1 reads SGHRS; CDR2 reads YFSETQ. The CDR3 loop spans 14 amino acids.

The V call is TRBV7-2, the J call TRBJ1-1; D unresolved. Trimming cost V 1 base and J 4 bases, with 13 bases left between them. CDR1 and CDR2 from the germline V gene are SGHTA and FQGNSA. CDR3 length: 15 amino acids. DNA of the CDR3: TGTGCCAGCAGCTTAGGAGGAGGGATTAGCACTGAAGCTTTCTTT. Translating it yields CASSLGGGISTEAFF.

This chain connects TRBV30 to TRBJ1-4; 7 bases fit TRBD1. CDR3 length: 13 residues. Germline loops: CDR1 GTSNPN, CDR2 SVGIG (reference sequence). After removal of 6 bases from V and 4 bases from J, the junction contained 5 bases not matched to a gene. CDR3 in DNA: TGTGCCTGCCCCGGGACAGATAATGAAAAACTGTTTTTT. The encoded protein is CACPGTDNEKLFF.